This is a list of T cell receptor beta chains from one sample in a study of human T cells and chemical hapten exposure. TCRdb recomputed calls from the RACE reads with MiXCR, one row per CDR3 protein. The table includes approximately 400,000 distinct CDR3 sequences, 4.5% to 6% detected once. Sequencing used whole blood, obtained in connection with sensitization to the hapten diphenylcyclopropenone (DPC). Source of these receptors: a woman aged 45 to 65 with alopecia areata. Some clones in this sample may be carry-over from other donors' samples. Both conserved end residues are part of each CDR3. The order of the fields is CDR3 length, V gene, D gene, J gene, clone size, CDR3 protein, CDR3 DNA. The D gene is left open where the match is weak. Rows may omit the clone size; those that give it use once, few, many or a size class.

length: 20; V: TRBV20-1; D: TRBD2; J: TRBJ2-3; size: few; CDR3: CSAISAGGPGSLSGTDTQYF; DNA: TGCAGTGCTATCTCGGCGGGGGGGCCGGGCAGCCTTTCAGGAACAGATACGCAGTATTTT
length: 11; V: TRBV2; D: -; J: TRBJ1-1; size: many; CDR3: CARGLDTEAFF; DNA: TGTGCCAGGGGCTTGGACACTGAAGCTTTCTTT
length: 16; V: TRBV19; D: TRBD2; J: TRBJ2-1; size: few; CDR3: CASSIVGIAGGDEQFF; DNA: TGTGCCAGTAGTATAGTCGGGATAGCGGGAGGGGATGAGCAGTTCTTC
length: 16; V: TRBV2; D: TRBD1; J: TRBJ1-3; size: -; CDR3: CASTLQGALSGNTIYF; DNA: TGTGCCAGCACTCTACAGGGGGCCCTCTCTGGAAACACCATATATTTT
length: 15; V: TRBV7-8; D: -; J: TRBJ1-4; size: few; CDR3: CASSVEGQTNEKLFF; DNA: TGTGCCAGCAGTGTAGAGGGGCAAACTAATGAAAAACTGTTTTTT
length: 17; V: TRBV27; D: -; J: TRBJ2-7; size: many; CDR3: CASSSPTSQGGIYEQYF; DNA: TGTGCCAGCAGTTCCCCGACGTCTCAGGGGGGGATCTACGAGCAGTACTTC
length: 14; V: TRBV5-6; D: -; J: TRBJ1-2; size: many; CDR3: CASSLYQGTYGYTF; DNA: TGTGCCAGCAGCTTATATCAGGGGACCTATGGCTACACCTTC
length: 15; V: TRBV4-3; D: -; J: TRBJ1-1; size: -; CDR3: CASSQDPQGNTEAFF; DNA: TGCGCCAGCAGCCAAGATCCACAGGGGAACACTGAAGCTTTCTTT
length: 17; V: TRBV2; D: -; J: TRBJ1-3; size: -; CDR3: CASSDSMSGDSGNTIYF; DNA: TGTGCCAGCAGTGATTCTATGTCGGGCGACTCTGGAAACACCATATATTTT
length: 14; V: TRBV19; D: TRBD1; J: TRBJ1-5; size: many; CDR3: CASSGTVSNQPQHF; DNA: TGTGCCAGTAGTGGGACAGTTAGCAATCAGCCCCAGCATTTT